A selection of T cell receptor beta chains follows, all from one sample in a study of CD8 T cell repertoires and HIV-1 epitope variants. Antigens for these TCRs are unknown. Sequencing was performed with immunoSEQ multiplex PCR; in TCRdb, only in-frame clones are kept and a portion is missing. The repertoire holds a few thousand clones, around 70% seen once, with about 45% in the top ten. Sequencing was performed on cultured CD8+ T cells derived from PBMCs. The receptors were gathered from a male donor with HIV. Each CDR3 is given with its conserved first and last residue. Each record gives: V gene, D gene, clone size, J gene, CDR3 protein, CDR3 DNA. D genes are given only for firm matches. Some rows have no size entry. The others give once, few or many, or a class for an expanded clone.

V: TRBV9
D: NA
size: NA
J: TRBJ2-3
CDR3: CASSEGGLGTSTDTQYF
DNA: TGTGCCAGCAGCGAAGGAGGGCTCGGGACTAGCACAGATACGCAGTATTTT

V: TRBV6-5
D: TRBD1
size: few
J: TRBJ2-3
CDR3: CASSGTGGTDTQYF
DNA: TGTGCCAGCAGTGGGACAGGCGGGACAGATACGCAGTATTTT

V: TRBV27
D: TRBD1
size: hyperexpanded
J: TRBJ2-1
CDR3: CASSLSQGISYNEQFF
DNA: TGTGCCAGCAGTTTATCACAGGGGATATCCTACAATGAGCAGTTCTTC

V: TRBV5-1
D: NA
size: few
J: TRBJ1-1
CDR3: CASSLAIVNTEAFF
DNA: TGCGCCAGCAGCTTGGCCATTGTGAACACTGAAGCTTTCTTT

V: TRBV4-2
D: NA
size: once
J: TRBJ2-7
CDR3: CASSQDHPGWEQYF
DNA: TGTGCCAGCAGCCAAGATCACCCGGGCTGGGAGCAGTACTTC

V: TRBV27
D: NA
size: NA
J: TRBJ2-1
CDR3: CASCSDVSAYEQFF
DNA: TGTGCCAGCTGTTCAGATGTCTCGGCCTACGAGCAGTTCTTC

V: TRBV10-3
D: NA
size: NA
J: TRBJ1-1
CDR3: CATQDHTNTEAFF
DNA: TGTGCCACCCAAGACCATACGAACACTGAAGCTTTCTTT

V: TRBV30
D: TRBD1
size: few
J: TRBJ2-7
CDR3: CAWSTGTGANEQYF
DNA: TGTGCCTGGAGTACCGGGACAGGGGCGAACGAGCAGTACTTC

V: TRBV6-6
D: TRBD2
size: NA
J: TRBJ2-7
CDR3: CASSYSGGDNYEQYF
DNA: TGTGCCAGCAGTTACTCTGGGGGGGATAACTACGAGCAGTACTTC

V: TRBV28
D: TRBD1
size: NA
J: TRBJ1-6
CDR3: CASSSGQGDNSPLHF
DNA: TGTGCCAGCAGTTCGGGACAGGGGGATAATTCACCCCTCCACTTT

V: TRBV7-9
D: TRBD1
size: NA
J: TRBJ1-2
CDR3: CASSFKGQGTPSDYGYTF
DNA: TGTGCCAGCAGCTTTAAGGGACAGGGGACCCCAAGTGACTATGGCTACACCTTC

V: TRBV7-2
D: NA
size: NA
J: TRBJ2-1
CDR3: CASSEVATAANEQFF
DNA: TGTGCCAGCAGCGAAGTAGCGACGGCGGCCAATGAGCAGTTCTTC

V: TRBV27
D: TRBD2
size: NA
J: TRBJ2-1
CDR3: CASSLGLAGSEQFF
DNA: TGTGCCAGCAGTTTAGGTCTAGCGGGAAGTGAGCAGTTCTTC

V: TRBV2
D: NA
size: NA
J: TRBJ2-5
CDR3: CASTGLSLVGEEQYF
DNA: TGTGCCAGCACTGGACTTTCCCTCGTAGGGGAGGAGCAGTACTTC

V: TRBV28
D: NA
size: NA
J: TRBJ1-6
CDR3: CASSVGGARSPLHF
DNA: TGTGCCAGCAGCGTGGGAGGGGCTCGTTCACCCCTCCACTTT

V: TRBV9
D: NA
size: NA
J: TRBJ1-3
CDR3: CASSAGARGNTIYF
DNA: TGTGCCAGCAGCGCCGGGGCTCGCGGAAACACCATATATTTT

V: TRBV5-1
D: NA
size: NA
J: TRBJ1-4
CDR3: CASSSNRETNEKLFF
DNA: TGCGCCAGCAGCTCTAACAGGGAGACTAATGAAAAACTGTTTTTT

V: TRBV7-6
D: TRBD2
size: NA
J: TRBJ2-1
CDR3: CASSLGGSGGKDEQFF
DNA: TGTGCCAGCAGCTTAGGGGGTAGCGGGGGGAAGGATGAGCAGTTCTTC

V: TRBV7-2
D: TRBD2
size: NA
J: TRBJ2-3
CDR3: CASSLASSGTTDTQYF
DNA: TGTGCCAGCAGCTTAGCCTCTAGCGGAACCACAGATACGCAGTATTTT

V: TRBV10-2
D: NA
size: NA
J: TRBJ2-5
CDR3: CASSDLGYQETQYF
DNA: TGCGCCAGCAGTGATCTGGGGTACCAAGAGACCCAGTACTTC

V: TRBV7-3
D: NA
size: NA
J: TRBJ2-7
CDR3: CASSLRAGEQYF
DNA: TGTGCCAGCAGCTTACGAGCGGGCGAGCAGTACTTC

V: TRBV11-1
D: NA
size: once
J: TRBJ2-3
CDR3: CASSLSDTQYF
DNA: TGTGCCAGCAGCTTATCTGATACGCAGTATTTT

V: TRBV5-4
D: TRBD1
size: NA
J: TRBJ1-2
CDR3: CASSPGTGVYGYTF
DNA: TGTGCCAGCAGCCCAGGGACAGGGGTTTATGGCTACACCTTC

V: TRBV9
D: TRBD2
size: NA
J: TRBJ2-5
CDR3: CASSVGRGGQETQYF
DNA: TGTGCCAGCAGCGTAGGGCGGGGGGGACAAGAGACCCAGTACTTC

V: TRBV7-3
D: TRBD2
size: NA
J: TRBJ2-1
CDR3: CASSLGLADEQFF
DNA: TGTGCCAGCAGCCTGGGACTAGCCGATGAGCAGTTCTTC

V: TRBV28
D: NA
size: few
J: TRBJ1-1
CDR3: CASSFRRTGGFF
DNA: TGTGCCAGCAGTTTTCGGAGGACGGGGGGCTTCTTT

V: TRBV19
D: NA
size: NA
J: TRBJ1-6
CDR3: CASSIVEGDSPLHF
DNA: TGTGCCAGTAGTATAGTGGAAGGGGACTCACCCCTCCACTTT